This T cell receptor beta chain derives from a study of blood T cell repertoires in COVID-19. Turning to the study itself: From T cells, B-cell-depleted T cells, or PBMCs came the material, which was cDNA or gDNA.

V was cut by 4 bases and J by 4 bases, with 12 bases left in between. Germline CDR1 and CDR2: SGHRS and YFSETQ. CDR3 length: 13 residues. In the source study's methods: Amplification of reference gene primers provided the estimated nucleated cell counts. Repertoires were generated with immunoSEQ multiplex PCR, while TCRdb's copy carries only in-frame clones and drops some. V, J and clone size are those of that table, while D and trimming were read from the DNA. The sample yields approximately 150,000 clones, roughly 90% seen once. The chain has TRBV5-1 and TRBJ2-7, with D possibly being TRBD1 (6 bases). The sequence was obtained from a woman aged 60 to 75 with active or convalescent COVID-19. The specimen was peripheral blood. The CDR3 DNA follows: TGCGCCAGCAGCGTCTTACAGGGATACGAGCAGTACTTC. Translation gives CASSVLQGYEQYF.